This entry is about one T cell receptor (beta chain). Its cognate antigen is unknown. This sample is part of a study of siplizumab effects on memory and regulatory T cells. Study-wide findings and caveats: Siplizumab gave mappable alloreactive CD4+ clones an average Treg-derived fraction of roughly 72%, against around 27% in controls. Sequences below about 10^-5 frequency were poorly captured, limiting mapping of alloreactive clones. Significant reduction of alloreactive sequences traceable to unstimulated CD4+ memory cells was observed with siplizumab. Confirmation that proliferating Tregs from siplizumab cultures had suppressive function was not obtained.

Sequencing was performed with immunoSEQ multiplex PCR; in TCRdb, only in-frame clones are kept and a portion is missing. The sample holds around 95,000 clones; 75% to 95% are singletons and the top ten take 0.15%. Sample: CD4+ T cells sorted from blood. This sequence originates from a human donor in good health.

CDR3 bases: TGCGCCAGCTCCAAGACCCCAGACGGCTACACCTTC. The encoded protein is CASSKTPDGYTF. The J gene is TRBJ1-2, the V gene TRBV5-1, with D uncertain. Germline V gene sequence: CDR1 SGHRS, CDR2 YFSETQ. The CDR3 is made up of 12 amino acids. Trimming stripped 7 bases from V and 8 bases from J, with 15 bases between.